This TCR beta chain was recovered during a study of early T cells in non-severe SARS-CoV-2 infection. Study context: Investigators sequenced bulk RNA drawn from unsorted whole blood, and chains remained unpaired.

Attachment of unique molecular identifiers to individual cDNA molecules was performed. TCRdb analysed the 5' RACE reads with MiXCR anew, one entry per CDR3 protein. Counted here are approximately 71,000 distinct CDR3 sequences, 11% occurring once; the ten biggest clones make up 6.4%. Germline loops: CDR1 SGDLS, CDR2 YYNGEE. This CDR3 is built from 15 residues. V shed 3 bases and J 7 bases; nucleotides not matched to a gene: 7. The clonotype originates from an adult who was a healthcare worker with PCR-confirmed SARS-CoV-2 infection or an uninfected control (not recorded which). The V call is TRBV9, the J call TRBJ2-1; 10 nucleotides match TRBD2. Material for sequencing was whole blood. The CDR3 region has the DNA TGTGCCAGCAGCGCAGCGGGAGGGCCGGGGAATGAGCAGTTCTTC. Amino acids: CASSAAGGPGNEQFF.